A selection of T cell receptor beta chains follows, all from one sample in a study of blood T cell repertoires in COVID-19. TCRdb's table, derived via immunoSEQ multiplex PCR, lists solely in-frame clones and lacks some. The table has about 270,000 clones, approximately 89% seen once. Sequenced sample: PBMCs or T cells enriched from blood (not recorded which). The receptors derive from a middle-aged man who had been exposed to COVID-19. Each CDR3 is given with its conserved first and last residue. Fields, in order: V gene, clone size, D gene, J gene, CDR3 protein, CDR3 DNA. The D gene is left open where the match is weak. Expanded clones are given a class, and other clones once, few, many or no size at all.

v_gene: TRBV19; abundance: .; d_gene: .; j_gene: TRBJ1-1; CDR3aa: CASSRQTLNTEAFF; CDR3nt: TGTGCCAGTAGTAGACAGACCCTGAACACTGAAGCTTTCTTT
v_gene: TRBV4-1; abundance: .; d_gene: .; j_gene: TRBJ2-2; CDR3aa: CASSQGQFLNTGELFF; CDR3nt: TGCGCCAGCAGCCAAGGGCAGTTCTTGAACACCGGGGAGCTGTTTTTT
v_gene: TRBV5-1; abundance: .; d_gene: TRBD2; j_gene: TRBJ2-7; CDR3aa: CASSLTGGHYEQYF; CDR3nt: TGCGCCAGCAGCTTGACGGGAGGGCATTACGAGCAGTACTTC
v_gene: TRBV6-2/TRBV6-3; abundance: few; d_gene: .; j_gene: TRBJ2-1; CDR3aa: CASSYSLRNEQFF; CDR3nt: TGTGCCAGCAGTTACTCACTGAGGAATGAGCAGTTCTTC
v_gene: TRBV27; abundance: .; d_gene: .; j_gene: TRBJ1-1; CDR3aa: CASSSQPQGVGAEAFF; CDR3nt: TGTGCCAGCAGTTCCCAACCCCAGGGCGTCGGCGCTGAAGCTTTCTTT
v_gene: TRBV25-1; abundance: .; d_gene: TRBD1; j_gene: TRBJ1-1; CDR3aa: CASSEGQGSAFF; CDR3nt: TGTGCCAGCAGTGAAGGACAGGGGTCGGCTTTCTTT
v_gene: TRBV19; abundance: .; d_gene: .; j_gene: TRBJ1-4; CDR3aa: CASTRFNEKLFF; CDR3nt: TGTGCCAGTACGCGTTTCAATGAAAAACTGTTTTTT
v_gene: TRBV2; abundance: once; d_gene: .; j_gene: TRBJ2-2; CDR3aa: CASSAGSGELFF; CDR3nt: TGTGCCAGCAGCGCGGGGTCCGGGGAGCTGTTTTTT
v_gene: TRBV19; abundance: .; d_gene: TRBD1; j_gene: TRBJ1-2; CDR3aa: CASRVRQGRGGYTF; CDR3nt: TGTGCCAGTAGGGTACGACAGGGAAGGGGCGGCTACACCTTC
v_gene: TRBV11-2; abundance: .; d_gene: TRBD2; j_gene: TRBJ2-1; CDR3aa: CASSLESSGSHEQFF; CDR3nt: TGTGCCAGCAGCTTAGAGTCTAGCGGGAGCCATGAGCAGTTCTTC
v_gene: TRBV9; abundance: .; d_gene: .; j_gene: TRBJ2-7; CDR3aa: CASSPDRSSEGSYEQYF; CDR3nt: TGTGCCAGCAGCCCGGACAGGTCCTCGGAGGGGTCCTACGAGCAGTACTTC
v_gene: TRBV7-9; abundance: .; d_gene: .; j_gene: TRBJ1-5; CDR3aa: CASSLGQGNQPQHF; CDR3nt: TGTGCCAGCAGCTTAGGACAGGGCAATCAGCCCCAGCATTTT
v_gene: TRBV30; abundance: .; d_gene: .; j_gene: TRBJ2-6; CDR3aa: CAWSRRFSGANVLTF; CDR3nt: TGTGCCTGGAGTAGGAGATTCTCTGGGGCCAACGTCCTGACTTTC
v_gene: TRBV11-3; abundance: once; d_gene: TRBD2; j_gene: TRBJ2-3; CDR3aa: CASSSLSGVKDTQYF; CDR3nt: TGTGCCAGCAGCTCCCTAAGCGGGGTTAAAGATACGCAGTATTTT
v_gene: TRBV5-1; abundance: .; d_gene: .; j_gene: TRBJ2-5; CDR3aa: CASRSGTLQETQYF; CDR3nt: TGCGCCAGCAGATCCGGGACACTTCAAGAGACCCAGTACTTC
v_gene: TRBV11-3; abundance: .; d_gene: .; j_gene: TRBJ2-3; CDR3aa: CASSPGSTDTQYF; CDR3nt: TGTGCCAGCAGCCCGGGGAGCACAGATACGCAGTATTTT
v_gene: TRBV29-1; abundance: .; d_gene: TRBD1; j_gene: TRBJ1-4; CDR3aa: CSAIAADRLEEKLFF; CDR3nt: TGCAGCGCCATTGCCGCGGACAGGTTGGAAGAAAAACTGTTTTTT
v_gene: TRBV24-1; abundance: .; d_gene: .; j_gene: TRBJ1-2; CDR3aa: CATSVGVGYTF; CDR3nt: TGTGCCACCAGTGTAGGGGTTGGCTACACCTTC
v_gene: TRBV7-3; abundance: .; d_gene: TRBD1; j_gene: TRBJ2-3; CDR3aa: CASRIDRGADTQYF; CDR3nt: TGTGCCAGCAGGATCGACAGGGGCGCAGATACGCAGTATTTT
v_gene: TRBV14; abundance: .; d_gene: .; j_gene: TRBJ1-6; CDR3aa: CASRNIGEDSPLHF; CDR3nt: TGTGCCAGCAGAAATATAGGGGAAGATTCACCCCTCCACTTT
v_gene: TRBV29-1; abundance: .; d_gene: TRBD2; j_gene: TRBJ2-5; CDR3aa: CSVRLAGQETQYF; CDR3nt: TGCAGCGTAAGACTAGCGGGACAAGAGACCCAGTACTTC
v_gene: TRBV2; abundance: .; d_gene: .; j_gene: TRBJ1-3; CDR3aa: CASRRTKQSSGNTIYF; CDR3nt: TGTGCCAGCAGGCGAACCAAACAGAGCTCTGGAAACACCATATATTTT
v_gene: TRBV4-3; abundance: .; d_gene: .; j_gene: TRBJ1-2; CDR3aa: CASSHDETVGYGYTF; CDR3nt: TGCGCCAGCAGCCATGATGAGACAGTCGGCTATGGCTACACCTTC
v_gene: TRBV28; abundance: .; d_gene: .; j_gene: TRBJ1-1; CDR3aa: CASSASFLTQGRYTEAFF; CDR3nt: TGTGCCAGCAGCGCATCTTTCTTGACCCAGGGAAGGTACACTGAAGCTTTCTTT
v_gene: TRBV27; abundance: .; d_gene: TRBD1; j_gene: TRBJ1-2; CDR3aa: CASSRTGANYGYTF; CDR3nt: TGTGCCAGCAGCCGGACAGGGGCGAACTATGGCTACACCTTC
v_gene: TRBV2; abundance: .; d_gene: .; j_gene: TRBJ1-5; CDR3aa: CASSVQGQANQPQHF; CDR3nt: TGTGCCAGCAGTGTTCAGGGGCAGGCCAATCAGCCCCAGCATTTT
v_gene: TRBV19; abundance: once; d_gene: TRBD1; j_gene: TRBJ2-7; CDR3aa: CASRIGQGVYEQYF; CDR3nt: TGTGCCAGTAGGATCGGACAGGGCGTCTACGAGCAGTACTTC
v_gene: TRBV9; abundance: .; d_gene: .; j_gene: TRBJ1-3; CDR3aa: CASSPGDTSGNTIYF; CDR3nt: TGTGCCAGCAGCCCAGGGGATACCTCTGGAAACACCATATATTTT
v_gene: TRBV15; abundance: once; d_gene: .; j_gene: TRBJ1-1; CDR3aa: CATSREPQDTETFF; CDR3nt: TGTGCCACCAGCAGGGAGCCACAGGACACTGAAACTTTCTTT
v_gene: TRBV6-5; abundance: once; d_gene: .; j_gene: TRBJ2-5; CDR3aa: CASSYARVEETQYF; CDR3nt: TGTGCCAGCAGTTACGCCAGGGTGGAAGAGACCCAGTACTTC
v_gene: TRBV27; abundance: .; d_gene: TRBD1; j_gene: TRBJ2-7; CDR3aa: CASSSGQGLYGQYF; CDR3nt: TGTGCCAGCAGCTCTGGACAGGGGTTATACGGGCAGTACTTC
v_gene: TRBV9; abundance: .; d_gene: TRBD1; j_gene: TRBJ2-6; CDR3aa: CASRGQHSGANVLTF; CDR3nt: TGTGCCAGCCGGGGACAGCACTCTGGGGCCAACGTCCTGACTTTC
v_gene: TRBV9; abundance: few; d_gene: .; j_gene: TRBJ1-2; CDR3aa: CASSVAYSPGPNYGYTF; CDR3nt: TGTGCCAGCAGCGTAGCTTATTCCCCAGGGCCCAACTATGGCTACACCTTC
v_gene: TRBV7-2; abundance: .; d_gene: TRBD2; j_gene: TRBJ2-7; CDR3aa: CASSFASGRYEQYF; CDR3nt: TGTGCCAGCAGCTTTGCTAGCGGGAGGTACGAGCAGTACTTC
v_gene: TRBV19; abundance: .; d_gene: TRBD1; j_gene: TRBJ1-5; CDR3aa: CASSDRGLQPQHF; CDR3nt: TGTGCCAGTAGTGACAGGGGGCTTCAGCCCCAGCATTTT
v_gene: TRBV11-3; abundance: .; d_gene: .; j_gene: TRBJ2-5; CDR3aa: CASSFWVNGGRRETQYF; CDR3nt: TGTGCCAGCAGCTTTTGGGTAAACGGGGGGCGCAGAGAGACCCAGTACTTC
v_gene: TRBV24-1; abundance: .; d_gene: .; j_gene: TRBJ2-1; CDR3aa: CATSDFRLSSGEQFF; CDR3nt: TGTGCCACCAGTGATTTTAGGCTCTCTAGTGGCGAGCAGTTCTTC
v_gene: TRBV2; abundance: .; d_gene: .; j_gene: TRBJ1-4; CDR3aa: CASSSPTAATNEKLFF; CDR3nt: TGTGCCAGCAGTTCCCCGACAGCTGCAACTAATGAAAAACTGTTTTTT
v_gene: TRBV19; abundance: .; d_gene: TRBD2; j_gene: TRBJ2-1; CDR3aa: CASSAYGGSMNEQFF; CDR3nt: TGTGCCAGTAGTGCCTACGGCGGGAGTATGAATGAGCAGTTCTTC
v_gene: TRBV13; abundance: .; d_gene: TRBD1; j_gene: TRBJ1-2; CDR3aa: CASSQGQGRGYTF; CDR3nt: TGTGCCAGCAGCCAAGGACAGGGTCGTGGCTACACCTTC